These T cell receptor beta chains were read from a single sample in a study of post-analysis software for immune sequencing data. In TCRdb, the PCR reads were re-called with MiXCR into one record per CDR3 protein. This table holds 750,000 to 950,000 distinct CDR3 sequences, under 70% found once. The sample comprised blood. These receptors originate from a girl between 5 and 17 years old with multiple sclerosis. CDR3s leave out the opening cysteine and the closing phenylalanine or tryptophan.

V gene: TRBV15; J gene: TRBJ2-1; CDR3 length: 15; CDR3 protein: ATSRDGTSRPYNEQF
V gene: TRBV10-3; J gene: TRBJ2-1; CDR3 length: 11; CDR3 protein: AISNSGGNEQF
V gene: TRBV29-1; J gene: TRBJ1-2; CDR3 length: 9; CDR3 protein: SVEGYGYYT
V gene: TRBV5-5; J gene: NA; CDR3 length: 14; CDR3 protein: ASSLIPGQPNHEQY
V gene: TRBV27; J gene: TRBJ2-1; CDR3 length: 13; CDR3 protein: ASSSEQGYGNEQF
V gene: TRBV2; J gene: TRBJ2-3; CDR3 length: 14; CDR3 protein: ASQNPGTAPSDTQY
V gene: TRBV12-3/TRBV12-4; J gene: TRBJ2-7; CDR3 length: 13; CDR3 protein: ASSRGTVHSYEQY
V gene: TRBV5-1; J gene: NA; CDR3 length: 13; CDR3 protein: ASSLGTGGAETQY
V gene: TRBV6-6; J gene: TRBJ1-5; CDR3 length: 12; CDR3 protein: ASSYSGFLQPQH
V gene: TRBV2; J gene: TRBJ2-7; CDR3 length: 12; CDR3 protein: ASSEARSSYEQY
V gene: TRBV5-1; J gene: TRBJ2-1; CDR3 length: 15; CDR3 protein: ASSLRVGVGSYNEQF
V gene: TRBV7-2; J gene: TRBJ1-2; CDR3 length: 12; CDR3 protein: ASSLEAVNYGYT
V gene: TRBV7-2; J gene: TRBJ2-1; CDR3 length: 12; CDR3 protein: ASSSQGTYNEQF
V gene: TRBV2; J gene: TRBJ2-1; CDR3 length: 12; CDR3 protein: ASSEMTARNEQF
V gene: TRBV4-1; J gene: TRBJ2-4; CDR3 length: 14; CDR3 protein: ASSQVVGTGSFIQY
V gene: TRBV7-9; J gene: TRBJ2-7; CDR3 length: 14; CDR3 protein: ASSLLGTSRPYEQY
V gene: TRBV20-1; J gene: TRBJ2-7; CDR3 length: 11; CDR3 protein: SASRGAGDEQY
V gene: TRBV6-5; J gene: TRBJ1-1; CDR3 length: 12; CDR3 protein: VSTWGVSSTEAF
V gene: TRBV12-3/TRBV12-4; J gene: TRBJ1-2; CDR3 length: 12; CDR3 protein: ASSLAGPGYGYT
V gene: TRBV5-1; J gene: TRBJ1-1; CDR3 length: 15; CDR3 protein: ASSVGTRDVVFAEAF
V gene: TRBV5-1; J gene: TRBJ2-7; CDR3 length: 13; CDR3 protein: ASKDRDSPSYEQY
V gene: TRBV29-1; J gene: NA; CDR3 length: 13; CDR3 protein: SVVISKTGGYEQY